This T cell receptor (beta chain) is from a study of control samples from healthy donors and cancer patients. Profiled with immunoSEQ multiplex PCR; TCRdb holds only in-frame clones, not every one. The data show about 150,000 clones, approximately 88% seen once. This TCR derives from a man in his thirties or forties in good health. The sequenced material came from blood.

CDR3 in DNA: TGTGCCAGCAGCGCAGGGAGGCAGGGTGGCTCACCCCTCCACTTT. This sequence encodes CASSAGRQGGSPLHF. The chain employs TRBV9 and TRBJ1-6, with D tentatively TRBD1 (5 bases). V lost 3 bases and J lost 10, with 17 bases in between. CDR3 length: 15 residues. From germline, CDR1 is SGDLS and CDR2 YYNGEE. The variable domain in full, completed from reference TRBV9 and TRBJ1-6, reads DSGVTQTPKHLITATGQRVTLRCSPRSGDLSVYWYQQSLDQGLQFLIQYYNGEERAKGNILERFSAQQFPDLHSELNLSSLELGDSALYFCASSAGRQGGSPLHFGNGTRLTVT.